Each of the 31 T cell receptor beta chains below was sequenced from the same sample in a study of personalized T cell therapy for brain tumors. Their antigens remain unidentified. The template for sequencing was RNA taken from the peptide-stimulated T cells. Clones were read by immunoSEQ multiplex PCR, and TCRdb kept only the in-frame ones, dropping some. The profile covers about 1,800 clones, with around 20% appearing a single time and 35% to 50% taken by the ten largest. Material for sequencing was a T cell product expanded with peptides in culture. These receptors were obtained from a human donor with medulloblastoma.

This clone is deemed medium-sized. The genes are TRBV29-1 and TRBJ1-1; 8 bases fit TRBD1. Germline-derived CDR1 and CDR2 are SQVTM and ANQGSEA. Trimming cost V 3 bases and J 1 base; bases outside gene matches: 7. The CDR3 has 15 residues. The CDR3 spells CSVDFDRGGNTEAFF. The CDR3 DNA reads as TGCAGCGTTGATTTCGACAGGGGAGGGAACACTGAAGCTTTCTTT.

Sample share makes this clone medium-sized. The CDR3: CASSQEGGRGQPQHF. The CDR3 nucleotides are TGTGCCAGCAGCCAAGAAGGGGGCAGGGGTCAGCCCCAGCATTTT. The V and J genes are TRBV3-1 (or the pseudogene TRBV3-2) and TRBJ1-5; 7 nucleotides agree with TRBD1. The CDR3 length is 15 residues. Germline V gene data show CDR1 as LGHDT and CDR2 as YNNKEL (reference sequence). V shed 0 bases, J shed 6 bases, and the junction held 5 bases outside the gene matches.

This clone was counted ten times or more. This chain links TRBV28 with TRBJ1-5; D gene unclear. From germline, CDR1 is MDHEN and CDR2 SYDVKM. V gave up 8 bases and J gave up 7 bases, with 12 bases separating them. CDR3 length: 12 amino acids. CDR3 bases: TGTGCCAGCGTCCAAGCGGGACAGCCCCAGCATTTT. The encoded protein is CASVQAGQPQHF.

This clone has ten or more counts. The chain employs TRBV9 and TRBJ1-5, with D perhaps TRBD1 (6 bases). Germline values: CDR1 SGDLS, CDR2 YYNGEE. This CDR3 is built from 13 residues. V was cut by 3 bases and J by 6 bases, with 10 bases left in between. The CDR3 reads CASSESGAQPQHF. The CDR3 nucleotides are TGTGCCAGCAGCGAGTCAGGGGCTCAGCCCCAGCATTTT.

The sample holds many counts of this clone. The rearrangement links TRBV18 to TRBJ1-2; tentative D call: TRBD1 (6 bases). The CDR3 contains 11 residues. Trimming pared 6 bases from V and 8 bases from J, leaving 10 bases between. Germline CDR1 reads KGHSH; CDR2 reads LQKENI. CDR3 DNA sequence: TGTGCCAGCTCGACGGACAGCGGCTACACCTTC. Translated: CASSTDSGYTF.

The J gene is TRBJ1-5, the V gene TRBV24-1; 9 bases line up with TRBD1. V lost 8 bases and J lost 11; bases outside the gene matches: 18. The CDR3 has 16 residues. CDR1 and CDR2 (germline): KGHDR, SFDVKD. The CDR3 DNA is TGTGCCACCACTCCCCGGGACAGGGTAGAACAATCAGCCCAGCATTTT. It translates to CATTPRDRVEQSAQHF.

This clone was counted a few times. This sequence joins TRBV11-3 and TRBJ2-7; 8 nucleotides agree with TRBD2. Germline V gene lookup returns CDR1 SGHNT and CDR2 YENEEA. Germline trimming cut 4 bases from V and 2 bases from J; bases unmatched to any gene: 4. This CDR3 comprises 14 residues. This chain's CDR3 is CASSSTAGAYEQYF. In nucleotides, the CDR3 is TGTGCCAGCAGCTCTACAGCGGGAGCCTACGAGCAGTACTTC.

This clone was recorded only once. Within the sample, other DNA sequences also encode this same CDR3. This sequence joins TRBV29-1 and TRBJ2-7; weak D call: TRBD1 (6 bases). V was trimmed by 7 bases and J by 0 bases, leaving 13 bases between them. There are 13 residues in the CDR3. The germline V gene has CDR1 SQVTM and CDR2 ANQGSEA. The CDR3 reads CSGHGGVSYEQYF. The CDR3 nucleotides are TGCAGCGGCCATGGGGGCGTCTCCTACGAGCAGTACTTC.

Of note for this clone: A much larger clone differs by one base, so this may be a read error. The V gene is TRBV19, the J gene TRBJ2-1, with a weak D call TRBD2 (5 bases). This CDR3 region has 13 residues. Trimming cost V 4 bases and J 11 bases, with 15 bases left between them. Germline lookup yields CDR1 LNHDA and CDR2 SQIVND (reference sequence). This chain's CDR3 is CASSKASLDKQFF. Here the CDR3 DNA reads TGTGCCAGTAGTAAAGCTAGCTTGGATAAGCAGTTCTTC.

This clone is termed medium-sized. The sample contains more than one DNA sequence encoding this CDR3. The V call is TRBV12-5, the J call TRBJ2-3; 10 bases fit TRBD1. In germline, CDR1 is LGHNT, CDR2 FRNRAP. The CDR3 totals 15 residues. The junction had 8 bases not matched to a gene; V was cut back by 5 bases and J by 6 bases. CDR3 loop: CASGPKGQGIDTQYF. CDR3 DNA sequence: TGTGCTAGTGGTCCGAAGGGACAGGGGATTGATACGCAGTATTTT.

The chain links TRBV3-1 (or the pseudogene TRBV3-2) to TRBJ2-1; the D gene is possibly TRBD2 (5 bases). V was pared by 0 bases and J by 9 bases, with 15 bases between. CDR3 size: 15 residues. Germline values: CDR1 LGHDT, CDR2 YNNKEL (reference sequence). CDR3 loop: CASSQDGGSSPEQFF. Written as DNA, the CDR3 is TGTGCCAGCAGCCAAGACGGAGGCTCCTCCCCTGAGCAGTTCTTC.

This clone was detected a few times. The chain couples TRBV30 to TRBJ1-1; no clear D gene. The CDR3 covers 12 residues. Germline V gene lookup returns CDR1 GTSNPN and CDR2 SVGIG (reference sequence). V shed 2 bases and J shed 5 bases, with 9 bases lying between them. This chain's CDR3 is CAWSPDPTEAFF. The DNA for the CDR3 is TGTGCCTGGAGTCCTGACCCGACTGAAGCTTTCTTT. The complete variable domain, with remaining parts taken from reference TRBV30 and TRBJ1-1, reads SQTIHQWPATLVQPVGSPLSLECTVEGTSNPNLYWYRQAAGRGLQLLFYSVGIGQISSEVPQNLSASRPQDRQFILSSKKLLLSDSGFYLCAWSPDPTEAFFGQGTRLTVV.

Sample share makes this clone large. This chain uses TRBV5-1 with TRBJ2-3; D gene uncertain. Germline loops: CDR1 SGHRS, CDR2 YFSETQ. Trimming left V 5 bases short and J 4 bases short, with 5 bases between. The CDR3 is made up of 11 amino acids. The CDR3 here is CASRRADTQYF. The CDR3 bases are TGCGCCAGCAGAAGGGCAGATACGCAGTATTTT.

This clone has just a few counts. This chain links TRBV19 with TRBJ1-4; TRBD1 aligns across 9 bases. Germline V gives CDR1 LNHDA, CDR2 SQIVND (reference sequence). The CDR3 contains 17 residues. V was clipped by 3 bases and J by 0 bases; unmatched bases: 5. The chain's CDR3 is CASSIDRGTTTNEKLFF. CDR3 nucleotides: TGTGCCAGTAGTATCGACAGGGGGACCACAACTAATGAAAAACTGTTTTTT.

A few counts support this clone. The chain is built from TRBV11-2 and TRBJ2-7; D is unresolved. The length of the CDR3 is 12 residues. CDR1 and CDR2 (germline): SGHAT, FQNNGV. Between the trimmed V and J ends, which lost 5 bases and 6 bases, there was a span of 11 bases. CDR3 amino acids: CASSLMGFEQYF. As DNA, the CDR3 is TGTGCCAGCAGCCTGATGGGGTTCGAGCAGTACTTC.

Many counts were recorded for this clone. The chain combines TRBV7-8 with TRBJ1-5; a possible D gene is TRBD1 (6 bases). Between the trimmed V and J ends, which lost 4 bases and 4 bases, there was a span of 20 bases. The germline CDR1 and CDR2 sequences are SGHVS and FQNEAQ. The CDR3 is made up of 17 amino acids. The CDR3: CASSSKIRGVLNQPQHF. The DNA for the CDR3 is TGTGCCAGCAGCTCTAAGATTAGGGGGGTTTTGAATCAGCCCCAGCATTTT.

The chain couples TRBV7-8 to TRBJ1-4; D ambiguous. The CDR3 consists of 17 residues. V was shortened by 5 bases and J by 2 bases, with 18 bases between the two germline ends. CDR1 is SGHVS, CDR2 FQNEAQ, per germline. CDR3 region: CASSTHRIVGTNEKLFF. For the CDR3, the DNA is TGTGCCAGCAGCACGCACAGAATCGTGGGGACTAATGAAAAACTGTTTTTT. The full variable domain, rest sourced from reference TRBV7-8 and TRBJ1-4, is GAGVSQSPRYKVAKRGQDVALRCDPISGHVSLFWYQQALGQGPEFLTYFQNEAQLDKSGLPSDRFFAERPEGSVSTLKIQRTQQEDSAVYLCASSTHRIVGTNEKLFFGSGTQLSVL.

By sample fraction, this clone is large. The V gene is TRBV27, the J gene TRBJ2-7; no firm D call. The CDR3 runs 13 residues. Trimming took off 4 bases at V and 6 bases at J, with 13 bases between the two ends. Germline CDR1 and CDR2: MNHEY and SMNVEV (reference sequence). CDR3 residues: CASSSFGRREQYF. In DNA form, the CDR3 reads TGTGCCAGCAGTTCGTTCGGGCGCCGCGAGCAGTACTTC.

This clone has just a few counts. The junction differs from germline at one of its ends, possibly a read error. This chain connects TRBV18 to TRBJ1-2; D possibly corresponds to TRBD1 (6 bases). This CDR3 spans 12 amino acids. Germline lookup yields CDR1 KGHSH and CDR2 LQKENI. The CDR3 DNA reads as TGTGCCAGCTCGCCCAGGAACCGGGACAACTTCTTC. Translation: CASSPRNRDNFF. The full variable domain, its missing parts supplied by reference TRBV18 and TRBJ1-2, is NAGVMQNPRHLVRRRGQEARLRCSPMKGHSHVYWYRQLPEEGLKFMVYLQKENIIDESGMPKERFSAEFPKEGPSILRIQQVVRGDSAAYFCASSPRNRDNFFGSGTRLTVV.

The chain employs TRBV27 and TRBJ2-7; 7 bases line up with TRBD2. The CDR3 consists of 15 residues. The V and J ends lost 9 bases and 5 bases, in that order; junction bases with no gene match: 16. The germline gives CDR1 MNHEY, CDR2 SMNVEV (reference sequence). This chain's CDR3 is CASTLGAGAYNEQYF. The CDR3 DNA reads as TGTGCCAGTACCCTTGGGGCGGGAGCCTACAACGAGCAGTACTTC.

This chain uses TRBV25-1 with TRBJ2-2; D call uncertain. Germline CDR1 reads MGHDK; CDR2 reads SYGVNS. The CDR3 covers 13 residues. Trimming shortened V by 6 bases and J by 6 bases, and 11 bases separated the two germline ends. The CDR3 bases are TGTGCCAGCAGGCGAACCCGGGCCGGGGAGCTGTTTTTT. Translating gives CASRRTRAGELFF.

This clone is categorized as medium-sized. CDR3 sequence: CATSSGGPTDTQYF. DNA of the CDR3: TGTGCCACCTCCAGCGGGGGGCCCACAGATACGCAGTATTTT. The gene calls are TRBV24-1 and TRBJ2-3, with TRBD2 identical over 9 bases. CDR1 KGHDR and CDR2 SFDVKD come from the germline V gene. The CDR3 contains 14 residues. The trim removed 9 bases at V and 2 bases at J, leaving 5 bases unmatched.

Sample share makes this clone medium-sized. This sequence joins TRBV7-9 and TRBJ2-7, with TRBD2 matching 7 bases. This CDR3 is built from 14 residues. Germline CDR1 reads SEHNR; CDR2 reads FQNEAQ (reference sequence). V lost 5 bases and J lost 3; bases outside the gene matches: 7. This chain's CDR3 is CASSRTRDYYEQYF. In DNA, the CDR3 is TGTGCCAGCAGCAGAACCCGGGACTACTACGAGCAGTACTTC.

This clone is medium-sized within its sample. The CDR3 nucleotides are TGTGCCAGCAGCGCGAGACAGTTCTGGGGAAACACTGAAGCTTTCTTT. As protein: CASSARQFWGNTEAFF. The V gene is TRBV5-6, the J gene TRBJ1-1; TRBD1 is a possible D gene (5 bases). Trimming removed 4 bases at V and 2 bases at J, with 18 bases between. This CDR3 has 16 amino acids. Per the germline V gene, CDR1 is SGHDT and CDR2 is YYEEEE.

This chain connects TRBV6-1 to TRBJ1-6, with D tentatively TRBD1 (5 bases). Germline values: CDR1 MNHNS, CDR2 SASEGT. CDR3 length: 18 amino acids. The germline V and J ends were trimmed by 2 bases and 0 bases, with 14 bases remaining between them. The CDR3 protein is CASSEQGRLSSYNSPLHF. In nucleotides, the CDR3 is TGTGCCAGCAGTGAACAGGGCCGCCTTAGCTCCTATAATTCACCCCTCCACTTT.

Worth noting for this clone: A far larger clone is just one base off, so this is likely a read error. The sample contains more than one DNA sequence encoding this CDR3. The V gene is TRBV28, the J gene TRBJ2-6; possibly TRBD2 for D (6 bases). CDR1 and CDR2 (germline): MDHEN, SYDVKM. CDR3 length: 15 amino acids. CDR3 DNA sequence: TGTGCCTGCAGTTTAGTTGGGAGGGGGGCCAACGTCCTGACTTTC. Amino acids: CACSLVGRGANVLTF.

This clone was counted many times. The chain carries TRBV23-1 and TRBJ1-3; 8 bases map to TRBD1. TRBV23-1 qualifies as an ORF whose function is uncertain. The CDR3 extends over 16 amino acids. V trimming: 6 bases; J trimming: 0 bases; junction bases outside the gene matches: 7. CDR3: CASRGTGSRSGNTIYF. CDR3 nucleotide sequence: TGCGCCAGCAGGGGGACAGGTTCCCGCTCTGGAAACACCATATATTTT.

This clone is medium-sized. The chain joins TRBV5-1 to TRBJ2-2; 9 nucleotides align to TRBD2. The CDR3 contains 16 residues. With V trimmed by 1 base and J by 4 bases, 5 bases remained unmatched. Germline lookup yields CDR1 SGHRS and CDR2 YFSETQ. CDR3: CASSLNLAGTTGELFF. CDR3 in DNA: TGCGCCAGCAGCTTGAACCTAGCGGGAACCACCGGGGAGCTGTTTTTT.

As regards this clone: The junction shows a germline mismatch at one end, possibly a read error. The genes are TRBV7-7 and TRBJ2-1; the match to TRBD2 covers 12 bases. CDR3 length: 16 residues. Per germline, CDR1 SSHAT and CDR2 FNYEAQ (reference sequence). Here the CDR3 reads CASSSMGLAGGSPQFF. The CDR3 nucleotides are TGTGCTAGCAGCTCCATGGGGCTAGCGGGAGGGTCTCCCCAGTTCTTC.

The V call is TRBV9, the J call TRBJ2-3, with D perhaps matching TRBD1 (5 bases). In germline, CDR1 is SGDLS, CDR2 YYNGEE. This CDR3 is 13 amino acids long. Trimming stripped 3 bases from V and 6 bases from J, with 11 bases between. CDR3 in DNA: TGTGCCAGCAGCGGGGGCGACTCGGATACGCAGTATTTT. Translating it yields CASSGGDSDTQYF.

This chain connects TRBV9 to TRBJ2-5; 10 bases map to TRBD2. The CDR3 consists of 15 residues. The V gene end was trimmed by 2 bases and the J gene end by 0 bases; junction bases not matched to a gene: 1. CDR1 SGDLS and CDR2 YYNGEE come from the germline V gene. The CDR3 here is CASSVGTSDQETQYF. Here the CDR3 DNA reads TGTGCCAGCAGCGTCGGGACTAGCGACCAAGAGACCCAGTACTTC. Drawing the rest from reference TRBV9 and TRBJ2-5, the complete variable domain is DSGVTQTPKHLITATGQRVTLRCSPRSGDLSVYWYQQSLDQGLQFLIQYYNGEERAKGNILERFSAQQFPDLHSELNLSSLELGDSALYFCASSVGTSDQETQYFGPGTRLLVL.